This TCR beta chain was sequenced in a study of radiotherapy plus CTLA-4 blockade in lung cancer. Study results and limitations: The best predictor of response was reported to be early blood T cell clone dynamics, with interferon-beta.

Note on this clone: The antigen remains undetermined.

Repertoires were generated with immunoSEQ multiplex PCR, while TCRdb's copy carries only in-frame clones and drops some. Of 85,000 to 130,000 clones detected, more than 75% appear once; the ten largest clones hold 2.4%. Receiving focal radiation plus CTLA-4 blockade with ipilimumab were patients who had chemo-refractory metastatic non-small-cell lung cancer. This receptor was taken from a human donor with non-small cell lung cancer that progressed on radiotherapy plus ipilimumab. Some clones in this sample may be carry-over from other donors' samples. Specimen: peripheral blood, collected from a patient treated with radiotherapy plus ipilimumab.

The CDR3 bases are TGTGCCAGCAGCTTGGCCGTCAGGACTGAAGCTTTCTTT. Its protein is CASSLAVRTEAFF. V is TRBV5-5 and J is TRBJ1-1; no definite D call. This CDR3 comprises 13 residues. Trimming shortened V by 0 bases and J by 5 bases, and 8 bases separated the two germline ends. Per the germline V gene, CDR1 is SGHKS and CDR2 is YYEKEE (reference sequence).